The 15 T cell receptor beta chains given below trace back to one sample, sequenced in a study of blood T cell repertoires in COVID-19. Produced via immunoSEQ multiplex PCR; TCRdb's table is partial and in-frame only. The sample shows approximately 90,000 clones, 65% to 85% of them seen only once. The sample comprised peripheral blood. These receptors were taken from a man aged 55 to 70 with acute or convalescent COVID-19.

The chain employs TRBV6-1 and TRBJ1-1; 7 bases are a match to TRBD1. V trimming: 4 bases; J trimming: 6 bases; junction bases outside the gene matches: 5. CDR3 length: 13 amino acids. Germline CDR1 reads MNHNS; CDR2 reads SASEGT. The CDR3 reads CASSGQGPSEAFF. The CDR3, as DNA: TGTGCCAGCAGTGGACAGGGTCCCTCTGAAGCTTTCTTT.

This clone was seen just once. The chain links TRBV12-5 to TRBJ2-7, with D perhaps matching TRBD2 (6 bases). The ends were cut back, 5 bases at V and 5 bases at J, with 16 bases in the middle. Germline values: CDR1 LGHNT, CDR2 FRNRAP. The CDR3 is 14 residues long. The CDR3 spells CASGHYGGRDEQYF. CDR3 nucleotide sequence: TGTGCTAGTGGTCATTACGGAGGGCGCGACGAGCAGTACTTC.

This clone has just a few counts. V usage is TRBV5-4 and J usage is TRBJ2-3, with a possible D match to TRBD2 (5 bases). Trimming removed 0 bases at V and 2 bases at J, with 10 bases between. Germline CDR1 reads SGHNT; CDR2 reads YYREEE (reference sequence). The CDR3 sequence is 15 residues long. CDR3 bases: TGTGCCAGCAGCTTGGACGGGATTTACACAGATACGCAGTATTTT. This gives the protein CASSLDGIYTDTQYF.

This clone showed up just once. The chain employs TRBV5-6 and TRBJ1-1, with 7 bases aligning to TRBD1. CDR3 length: 15 amino acids. The germline V gene encodes CDR1 SGHDT and CDR2 YYEEEE. J was trimmed by 6 bases and V by 2 bases; bases with no gene match: 10. CDR3 nucleotide sequence: TGTGCCAGCAGCTTAGGGGGCCCTGAGGGAGCTGAAGCTTTCTTT. Translation: CASSLGGPEGAEAFF. Full variable domain (rest looked up from reference TRBV5-6 and TRBJ1-1): DAGVTQSPTHLIKTRGQQVTLRCSPKSGHDTVSWYQQALGQGPQFIFQYYEEEERQRGNFPDRFSGHQFPNYSSELNVNALLLGDSALYLCASSLGGPEGAEAFFGQGTRLTVV.

The V call is TRBV20-1, the J call TRBJ2-2, with D maybe TRBD2 (5 bases). The CDR3 runs 11 residues. Per germline, CDR1 DFQATT and CDR2 SNEGSKA (reference sequence). Trimming removed 7 bases from V and 9 bases from J, with 12 bases in between. In DNA form, the CDR3 reads TGCAGTGTAGGAGGTCGCCGGGAGCTGTTTTTT. It is translated as CSVGGRRELFF.

The chain combines TRBV12-3 or TRBV12-4 with TRBJ2-1; unclear D gene. CDR3 length: 11 amino acids. Trimming removed 5 bases from V and 8 bases from J, with 7 bases in between. CDR3 sequence: CASSPRYEQFF. DNA for the CDR3: TGTGCCAGCAGTCCCCGGTATGAGCAGTTCTTC.

Only a few counts were recorded for this clone. CDR3 nucleotide sequence: TGCAGCGTGTATATAGGGACAGGGTGGGAGACCCAGTACTTC. Amino acids: CSVYIGTGWETQYF. The rearrangement joins TRBV29-1 to TRBJ2-5, with TRBD1 matching over 9 bases. Trimming took 6 bases from V and 5 from J; bases not matched to a gene: 10. The CDR3 is 14 amino acids. Germline lookup yields CDR1 SQVTM and CDR2 ANQGSEA.

This rearrangement joins TRBV28 to TRBJ1-6, with 7 bases identical to TRBD1. This CDR3 spans 15 amino acids. CDR1 MDHEN and CDR2 SYDVKM come from the germline V gene. Trimming removed 3 bases from V and 7 bases from J; junction bases left unmatched: 6. CDR3 bases: TGTGCCAGCAGTTTCCTGACAGGGAACAATTCACCCCTCCACTTT. It encodes CASSFLTGNNSPLHF. Filled out from reference TRBV28 and TRBJ1-6, the complete variable domain reads DVKVTQSSRYLVKRTGEKVFLECVQDMDHENMFWYRQDPGLGLRLIYFSYDVKMKEKGDIPEGYSVSREKKERFSLILESASTNQTSMYLCASSFLTGNNSPLHFGNGTRLTVT.

This clone was counted only a few times. The rearrangement joins TRBV9 to TRBJ2-5; D is unclear. CDR1 SGDLS and CDR2 YYNGEE come from the germline V gene. The CDR3 has 14 residues. V was trimmed by 2 bases and J by 3 bases, leaving 11 bases between them. CDR3 amino acids: CASSVGTAKETQYF. CDR3 DNA sequence: TGTGCCAGCAGCGTTGGTACAGCTAAAGAGACCCAGTACTTC.

This clone was seen a single time. The J gene is TRBJ1-1, the V gene TRBV7-2; a weak D match, TRBD1 (6 bases). The CDR3 covers 13 residues. Germline assignment: CDR1 SGHTA and CDR2 FQGNSA. The V end was cut by 5 bases, the J end by 8 bases, with 15 bases between. CDR3 in DNA: TGTGCCAGCAGCAAAGCCACCGGGACAGAAGCTTTCTTT. This sequence encodes CASSKATGTEAFF.

This clone was counted once. The chain employs TRBV9 and TRBJ2-5; 12 bases align to TRBD2. Trimming removed 5 bases from V and 2 bases from J; junction bases left unmatched: 7. CDR1 SGDLS and CDR2 YYNGEE come from the germline V gene. The CDR3 extends over 16 amino acids. The CDR3 sequence is CASRRRLAGVQETQYF. CDR3 nucleotide sequence: TGTGCCAGCAGACGGCGACTAGCGGGGGTTCAAGAGACCCAGTACTTC.

V and J are TRBV10-1 and TRBJ2-3; TRBD2 aligns across 10 bases. The J segment lost 4 bases and the V segment lost 4 bases, leaving 5 bases of the junction unmatched. The CDR3 length is 15 residues. Germline values: CDR1 WNHNN, CDR2 SYGVQD (reference sequence). CDR3 DNA: TGCGCCAGCAGTGTCCTAGCGGGAGTCGCAGATACGCAGTATTTT. Residues: CASSVLAGVADTQYF.

This clone appeared a few times. The chain is built from TRBV7-8 and TRBJ1-5; D is undetermined. Germline V gene lookup returns CDR1 SGHVS and CDR2 FQNEAQ. This CDR3 is built from 14 residues. V was shortened by 2 bases and J by 2 bases, with 7 bases between the two germline ends. The CDR3 nucleotides are TGTGCCAGCAGCTTATCCCCCGGCAATCAGCCCCAGCATTTT. It yields the protein CASSLSPGNQPQHF.

Only one count was recorded for this clone. The chain employs TRBV14 and TRBJ2-7; TRBD1 is a possible D gene (6 bases). Looked up from germline, CDR1 is SGHDN and CDR2 is FVKESK. CDR3 length: 15 amino acids. V was cut by 4 bases and J by 0 bases, with 13 bases left in between. The CDR3 DNA reads TGTGCCAGCAGCCGGCGCCTGACAGGCTCCTACGAGCAGTACTTC. This sequence encodes CASSRRLTGSYEQYF.

The chain is built from TRBV6-5 and TRBJ1-4; D may be TRBD1 (6 bases). In germline, CDR1 is MNHEY, CDR2 SVGAGI. V dropped 5 bases and J dropped 10 bases, with 17 bases sitting between them. The CDR3 loop spans 14 amino acids. The CDR3, as DNA: TGTGCCAGCAGTCTACAGGGCGCGTCGGGAAAACTGTTTTTT. Protein sequence: CASSLQGASGKLFF.